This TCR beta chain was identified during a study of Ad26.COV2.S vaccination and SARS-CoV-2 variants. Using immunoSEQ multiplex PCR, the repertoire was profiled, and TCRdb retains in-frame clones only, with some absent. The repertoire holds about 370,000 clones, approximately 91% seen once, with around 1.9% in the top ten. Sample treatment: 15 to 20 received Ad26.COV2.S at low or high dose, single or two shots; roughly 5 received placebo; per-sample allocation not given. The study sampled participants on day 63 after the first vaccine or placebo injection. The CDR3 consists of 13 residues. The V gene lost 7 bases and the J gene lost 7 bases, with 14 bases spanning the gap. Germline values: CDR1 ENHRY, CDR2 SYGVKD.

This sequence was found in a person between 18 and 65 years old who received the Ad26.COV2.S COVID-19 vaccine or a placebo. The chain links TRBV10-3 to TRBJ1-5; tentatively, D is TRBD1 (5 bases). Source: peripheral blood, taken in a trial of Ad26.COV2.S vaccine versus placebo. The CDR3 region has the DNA TGTGCCATCACCTCAGGGATCGGGCAGCCCCAGCATTTT. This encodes CAITSGIGQPQHF.